This TCR beta chain was profiled in a study of shared clonotypes between healthy human individuals. Study-wide findings and caveats: Represented diversity, genetic and exposure-history alike, was limited by few donors.

Of note for this clone: Its antigen is not identified.

Amplification in unsorted PBMC replicate PCRs started from about 320 ng DNA, which equals about 28,000 T cell genomes. The table came from immunoSEQ multiplex PCR; TCRdb's copy has only in-frame clones and leaves some out. The sample shows about 560,000 clones, around 80% of them seen only once. Trimming cost V 0 bases and J 5 bases, with 14 bases left between them. This CDR3 contains 15 residues. CDR1 and CDR2 from the germline V gene are GTSNPN and SVGIG (reference sequence). This clonotype was sampled from a woman aged 40 to 49 in good health. Some clones in this sample may be carry-over from other donors' samples. The chain uses TRBV30 and TRBJ1-5; the D is unclear. Sample: PBMCs. The CDR3 DNA reads as TGTGCCTGGAGTGTTAGAGGAATTCGGGATCAGCCCCAGCATTTT. This translates into CAWSVRGIRDQPQHF. Together with reference TRBV30 and TRBJ1-5, the CDR3 gives the full variable domain: SQTIHQWPATLVQPVGSPLSLECTVEGTSNPNLYWYRQAAGRGLQLLFYSVGIGQISSEVPQNLSASRPQDRQFILSSKKLLLSDSGFYLCAWSVRGIRDQPQHFGDGTRLSIL.